The following is a T cell receptor (beta chain) sequence with its context. These data are taken from a study of blood T cell repertoires in COVID-19. CDR1 and CDR2 from the germline V gene are SGHNT and YYREEE (reference sequence). The CDR3 has 16 residues. The junction had 5 bases not matched to a gene; V was cut back by 0 bases and J by 2 bases. The protocol was immunoSEQ multiplex PCR, while the TCRdb copy is restricted to in-frame clones and leaves out a portion. The sample includes more than 85,000 clones, 80% to 85% of them seen just once. The genes are TRBV5-4 and TRBJ1-5; TRBD1 matches 7 bases. Sequencing input: peripheral blood. This TCR derives from a man aged 55 to 70 with acute or convalescent COVID-19. The CDR3 DNA sequence: TGTGCCAGCAGCTTGGATGGACAGGTTGGCAATCAGCCCCAGCATTTT. Translation: CASSLDGQVGNQPQHF. The whole variable domain, remainder taken from reference TRBV5-4 and TRBJ1-5, is ETGVTQSPTHLIKTRGQQVTLRCSSQSGHNTVSWYQQALGQGPQFIFQYYREEENGRGNFPPRFSGLQFPNYSSELNVNALELDDSALYLCASSLDGQVGNQPQHFGDGTRLSIL.